This TCR beta chain was documented in a study of shared clonotypes between healthy human individuals. Whole-study context: Researchers assigned three CD4 naive, three CD4 memory, two CD8 naive and one CD8 memory plate to each donor. Study-level results: Among the subsets, naive ones generally showed larger estimated richness than memory ones.

Naive CD8 cells lacked CD45RO and underwent positive selection for CCR7, leaving out terminally differentiated effector memory CD45RA+ cells. Adults of Caucasian background living in Nashville, Tennessee made up all donors. Remarks on this clone: Antigen unknown. One end of the junction fails to match germline, which may point to a read error.

The method was immunoSEQ multiplex PCR; TCRdb's version includes in-frame clones alone and lacks a portion of them. The sample lists millions of clones; just under 95% were seen once. This receptor was obtained from a man aged 18-30 years in good health. Sequenced: naive CD8+ T cells sorted from blood.

CDR3 protein: CASTLGGSTYGYTF. CDR3 coding DNA: TGTGCCAGCACCTTAGGGGGGTCCACCTATGGCTACACCTTC. This chain uses TRBV7-2 with TRBJ1-2; possible D gene TRBD1, 6 bases. Germline values: CDR1 SGHTA, CDR2 FQGNSA. The CDR3 loop spans 14 amino acids.